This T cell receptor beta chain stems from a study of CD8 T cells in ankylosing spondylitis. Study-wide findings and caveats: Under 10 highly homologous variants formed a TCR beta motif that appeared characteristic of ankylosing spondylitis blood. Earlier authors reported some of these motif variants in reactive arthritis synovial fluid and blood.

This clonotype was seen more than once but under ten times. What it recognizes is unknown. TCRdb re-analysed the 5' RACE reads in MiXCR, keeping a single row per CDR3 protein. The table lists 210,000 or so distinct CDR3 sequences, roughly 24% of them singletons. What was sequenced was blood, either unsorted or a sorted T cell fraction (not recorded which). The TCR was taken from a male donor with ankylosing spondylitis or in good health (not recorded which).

The CDR3 sequence is CATRTGGSYSPLHF. CDR3 in DNA: TGTGCCACCAGGACAGGGGGCAGCTATTCACCCCTCCACTTT. The J gene is TRBJ1-6, the V gene TRBV6-1, with 11 bases fitting TRBD1. V gave up 10 bases and J gave up 8 bases; unmatched junction bases: 7. Germline V gene lookup returns CDR1 MNHNS and CDR2 SASEGT. This CDR3 comprises 14 residues.